This TCR beta chain came from a study of blood T cell dynamics during melanoma immunotherapy. Looking at the study overall: Patients with metastatic melanoma got pembrolizumab or nivolumab-ipilimumab as first-line care.

Noted time point: pre-treatment baseline. Clones were sequenced by immunoSEQ multiplex PCR, and TCRdb holds only the in-frame ones, with some missing. The data hold about 8,500 clones, with around 84% observed a single time. The CDR3 runs 15 residues. V dropped 0 bases and J dropped 6; count of bases not matched to a gene: 3. In germline, CDR1 is LGHNT, CDR2 FRNRAP. The sequences come from blood, collected from a patient treated with checkpoint blockade. V gene TRBV12-5 combines with J gene TRBJ2-3; 10 bases fit TRBD2. The source is a human donor with melanoma. DNA for the CDR3: TGTGCTAGTGGTTTGGTAGCGGGAGGGTTGGATACGCAGTATTTT. It translates to CASGLVAGGLDTQYF.